This TCR beta chain was sequenced for a study of T-cell reconstitution after alpha-beta-depleted transplantation in children. General study findings and limits: Reportedly, roughly two months post-transplant, alpha-beta T cells arose from several hundred expanded graft clones. Surviving recipient T cells and thymic progenitors accounted for the high day-60 TCRbeta diversity observed in some patients.

V was clipped by 0 bases and J by 10 bases; unmatched bases: 6. Germline V gene data show CDR1 as SQVTM and CDR2 as ANQGSEA. The CDR3 is made up of 12 amino acids. Comment on this clonotype: Its antigen is as yet unknown.

Preparation of the TCRbeta library involved a method that used unique molecular identifiers. TCRdb itself ran the PCR reads through MiXCR, one entry per CDR3 protein. The sample yields 200,000 to 300,000 distinct CDR3 sequences, roughly 26% seen once. Sequenced material: PBMCs, taken before TCRalphabeta/CD19-depleted stem cell transplant. The genes are TRBV29-1 and TRBJ2-7, with 7 bases identical to TRBD1. This TCR was recovered from a girl aged 2 to 9 with Fanconi anemia, due to receive a stem cell transplant. CDR3 sequence reads: CSVEDRRTGQYF. DNA for the CDR3: TGCAGCGTTGAAGATAGGAGGACAGGACAGTACTTC.